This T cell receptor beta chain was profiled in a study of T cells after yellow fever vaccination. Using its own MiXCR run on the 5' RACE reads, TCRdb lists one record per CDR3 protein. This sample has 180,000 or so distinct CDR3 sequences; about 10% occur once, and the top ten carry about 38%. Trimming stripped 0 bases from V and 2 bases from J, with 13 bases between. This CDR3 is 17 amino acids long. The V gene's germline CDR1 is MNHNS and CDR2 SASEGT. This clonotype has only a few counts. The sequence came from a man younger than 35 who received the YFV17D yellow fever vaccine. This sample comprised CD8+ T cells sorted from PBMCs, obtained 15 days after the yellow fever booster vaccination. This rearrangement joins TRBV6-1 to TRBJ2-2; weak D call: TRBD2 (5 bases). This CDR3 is CASSEAFFRGNTGELFF. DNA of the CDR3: TGTGCCAGCAGTGAAGCCTTTTTCCGGGGAAACACCGGGGAGCTGTTTTTT.